This T cell receptor beta chain emerged from a study of control samples from healthy donors and cancer patients. Assay used: immunoSEQ multiplex PCR; TCRdb lists only in-frame clones, some missing. The table records 50,000 or so clones, roughly 94% of them present only once. Specimen: blood. The clonotype was recovered from a man between 25 and 39 years old in good health.

The CDR3 DNA reads TGTGCCAGCAGCTTTGTCTCGAGCACTGAAGCTTTCTTT. Translating it yields CASSFVSSTEAFF. This chain links TRBV7-9 with TRBJ1-1; no clear D gene. V was trimmed by 3 bases and J by 4 bases, leaving 9 bases between them. This CDR3 has 13 residues. Germline CDR1 reads SEHNR; CDR2 reads FQNEAQ (reference sequence). The complete variable domain, with remaining parts taken from reference TRBV7-9 and TRBJ1-1, reads DTGVSQNPRHKITKRGQNVTFRCDPISEHNRLYWYRQTLGQGPEFLTYFQNEAQLEKSRLLSDRFSAERPKGSFSTLEIQRTEQGDSAMYLCASSFVSSTEAFFGQGTRLTVV.